This entry describes one TCR beta chain. The data belong to a study of cytomegalovirus exposure and HLA in healthy donors. Primers for the PCR totalled 60 Vbeta and 13 Jbeta. The protocol was immunoSEQ multiplex PCR, while the TCRdb copy is restricted to in-frame clones and leaves out a portion. The repertoire holds 120,000 or so clones, approximately 74% seen once, with 4% in the top ten. The CDR3 is made up of 12 amino acids. The germline V gene has CDR1 SNHLY and CDR2 FYNNEI. Trimming cost V 2 bases and J 6 bases, with 8 bases left between them. The sequence came from a man between 35 and 55 years old in good health and CMV-seropositive. The chain joins TRBV2 to TRBJ2-7; maybe TRBD1 (5 bases). Sequencing was performed on PBMCs. CDR3 nucleotides: TGTGCCAGCAGTGAATGGGGCGGCGAGCAGTACTTC. It specifies CASSEWGGEQYF.